This TCR beta chain was obtained from a study of early T cells in non-severe SARS-CoV-2 infection (dated by TCRdb to the early 2020s). Describing the broader study: Bulk RNA from unsorted whole blood was used for TCR sequencing, so alpha and beta chains could not be paired.

This clonotype was picked up a small number of times. Its antigen has not been determined. Per-nucleotide qualities are absent, and no much larger clonotype sits a single base away. Library creation used 5' RACE. Instrument used: NextSeq 500. Unique molecular identifiers were attached to individual cDNA molecules in the TCR library protocol so that sequencing error and PCR bias could be corrected. Both TCR alpha and beta chains were sequenced, and tight co-correlation was observed between alpha and beta sequence abundances in each sample. The authors' pipeline ran thus. Decombinator V4 was used to annotate TCR sequences for V gene, J gene and CDR3. TCRs were defined as expanded if a significant change between any two time points was detected under a Poisson model with p below 0.0001. TCR abundances were normalised to the total number of TCRs sequenced per sample and were expressed as counts per million. MAIT TCRs were defined by TRAV1-2 paired with TRAJ12, TRAJ20 or TRAJ33, and iNKT TCRs by TRAV10 paired with TRAJ18. VDJdb, accessed 1 November 2021, was searched for CMV, EBV and SARS-CoV-2 annotated TCRs, with TCRs annotated for multiple antigens excluded. Using fastp trimming at Q25 and MiXCR clonotype assembly, TCRdb reanalyzed the public sequencing data and kept in-frame beta chains. Entries are consolidated by CDR3 protein sequence, retaining the most common genes and DNA. Clone size and V and J calls follow TCRdb, not the original study. A total of 65,000 to 70,000 distinct CDR3 sequences appear in this sample, roughly a tenth of them only once. Around 6.4% of the sample goes to the ten largest clones.

Results and caveats for the whole study, not just this receptor: Matching against VDJdb was skewed toward anti-spike CD8 responses, likely underestimated virus-specific expansions, and missed private and CD4 specificities.

This was a case-control study nested in a cohort of healthcare workers in London, UK, who had nasopharyngeal swab PCR tests and blood samples taken every week. Between 23 and 31 March 2020, the week of the UK lockdown, healthcare workers were enrolled and then followed up weekly for as long as 16 weeks. Trimming at the junction amounts to 2 bases on V and 3 bases on J, and the germline ends lie 10 bases apart. From the germline V gene, CDR1 is MNHEY and CDR2 is SVGAGI. Reading from cysteine to phenylalanine, the CDR3 counts 15 amino acids. The DNA shown is the 45-base CDR3, in frame from base 1. The chain employs TRBV6-5 and TRBJ2-2; TRBD2 is a weak D gene call, 5 bases matching. The receptor's source is an adult who was a healthcare worker with PCR-confirmed SARS-CoV-2 infection or an uninfected control (not recorded which). Sequencing was done on a sample of whole blood. The CDR3 has the sequence CASSYGVGDTGELFF. The nucleotide sequence reads TGTGCCAGCAGTTACGGTGTGGGAGACACCGGGGAGCTGTTTTTT.